This section outlines one T cell receptor (beta chain) sequence together with its context. What it recognizes is unknown. The sample comes from a study of T cell repertoires in ileal Crohn's disease. About the study: Patients had a median roughly 8-year disease duration, and about 36% were active smokers.

Study findings and constraints: All patients with clonality above 26.8% had endoscopic recurrence. Compared with non-smokers, active smokers at surgery showed more clonal expansions.

Included were adult ileal or ileocolonic Crohn's patients indicated for ileocolonic resection. This CDR3 has 14 residues. CDR1 and CDR2 (germline): MNHEY, SVGAGI. The V gene end was trimmed by 2 bases and the J gene end by 2 bases; junction bases not matched to a gene: 3. Sequencing was performed with immunoSEQ multiplex PCR; in TCRdb, only in-frame clones are kept and a portion is missing. The sample has about 10,000 clones, roughly four fifths seen once. Material: ileal tissue. The genes are TRBV6-5 and TRBJ2-7, with 7 bases fitting TRBD2. This receptor was obtained from an adult with Crohn's disease. This chain's CDR3 is CASSYEAGAYEQYF. The CDR3 bases are TGTGCCAGCAGTTACGAGGCGGGGGCCTACGAGCAGTACTTC.